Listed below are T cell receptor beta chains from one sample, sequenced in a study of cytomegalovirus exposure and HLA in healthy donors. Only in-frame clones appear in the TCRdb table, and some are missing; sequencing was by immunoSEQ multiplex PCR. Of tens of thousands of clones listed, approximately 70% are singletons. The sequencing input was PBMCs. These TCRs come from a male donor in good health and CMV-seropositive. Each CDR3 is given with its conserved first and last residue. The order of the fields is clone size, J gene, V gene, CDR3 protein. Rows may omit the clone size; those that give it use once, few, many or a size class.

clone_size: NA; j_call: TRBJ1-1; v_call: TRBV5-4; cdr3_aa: CASSFSGYGEAFF
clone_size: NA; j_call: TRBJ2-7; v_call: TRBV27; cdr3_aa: CASSLGQQSYEQYF
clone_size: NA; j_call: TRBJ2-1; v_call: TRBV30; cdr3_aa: CAWSVGTSGTGKQFF
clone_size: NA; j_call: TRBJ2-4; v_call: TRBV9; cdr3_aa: CASSVDTSGSRGQYF
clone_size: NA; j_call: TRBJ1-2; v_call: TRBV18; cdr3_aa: CASSSPGQGHGYTF
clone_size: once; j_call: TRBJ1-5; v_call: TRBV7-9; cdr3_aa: CASSWGTGGAMNQPQHF
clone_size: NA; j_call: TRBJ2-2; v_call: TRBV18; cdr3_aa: CASSPPTGGNTGELFF
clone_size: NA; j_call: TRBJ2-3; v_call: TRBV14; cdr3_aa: CASSQVPLARLTDTQYF
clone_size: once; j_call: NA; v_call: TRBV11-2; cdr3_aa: CASSLSGIASTNFYEQYF
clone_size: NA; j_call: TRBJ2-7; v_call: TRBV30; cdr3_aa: CAWSGRNSYEQYF
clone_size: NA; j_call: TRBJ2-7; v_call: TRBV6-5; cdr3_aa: CASSSFGGAYEQYF
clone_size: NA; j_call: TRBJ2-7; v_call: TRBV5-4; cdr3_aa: CASSPDRGLDYEQYF
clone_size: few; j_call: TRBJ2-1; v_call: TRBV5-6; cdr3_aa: CASSLRGAYNEQFF
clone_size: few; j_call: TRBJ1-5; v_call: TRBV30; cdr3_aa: CAWNPGFHQPQHF
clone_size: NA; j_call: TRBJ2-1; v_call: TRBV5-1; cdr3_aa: CASSVGARSSYNEQFF
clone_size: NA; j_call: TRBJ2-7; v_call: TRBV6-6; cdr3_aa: CASSYSTAGKNYEQYF
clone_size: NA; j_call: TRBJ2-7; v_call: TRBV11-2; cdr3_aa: CASSLIAGDAYEQYF
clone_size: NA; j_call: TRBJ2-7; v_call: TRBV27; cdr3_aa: CASSRQGRYEQYF
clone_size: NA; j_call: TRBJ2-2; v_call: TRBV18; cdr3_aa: CASSSDSSGELFF
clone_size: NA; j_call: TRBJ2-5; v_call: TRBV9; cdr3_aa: CASSAMTSLQETQYF
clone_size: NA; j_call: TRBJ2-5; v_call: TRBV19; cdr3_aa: CASSPRGWETQYF
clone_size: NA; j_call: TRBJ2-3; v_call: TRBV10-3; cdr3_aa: CAISESIRTGADTQYF
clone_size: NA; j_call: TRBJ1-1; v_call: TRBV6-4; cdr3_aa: CASSRTGESNTEAFF
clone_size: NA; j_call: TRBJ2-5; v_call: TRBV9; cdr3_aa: CASSPGDRGEETQYF
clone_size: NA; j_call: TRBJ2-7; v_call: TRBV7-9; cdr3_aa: CSSSPRDRGTYEQYF
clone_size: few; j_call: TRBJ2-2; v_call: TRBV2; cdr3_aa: CASKRSGANTGELFF
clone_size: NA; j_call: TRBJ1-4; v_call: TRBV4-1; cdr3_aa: CASSQVENRDEKLFF
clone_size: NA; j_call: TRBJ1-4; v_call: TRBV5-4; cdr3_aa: CASNRGGNEKLFF
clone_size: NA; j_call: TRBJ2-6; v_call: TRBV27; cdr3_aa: CASSLLRRGTSSGANVLTF
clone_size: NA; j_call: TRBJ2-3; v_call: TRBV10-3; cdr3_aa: CAISVVAELLSTDTQYF
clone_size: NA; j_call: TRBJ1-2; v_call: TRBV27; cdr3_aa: CASSFSPGYGYTF
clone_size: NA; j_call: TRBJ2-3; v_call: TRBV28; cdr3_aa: CASSPGTSGRSASQYF
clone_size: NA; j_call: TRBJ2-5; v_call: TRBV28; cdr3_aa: CASSLTVSSSRETQYF
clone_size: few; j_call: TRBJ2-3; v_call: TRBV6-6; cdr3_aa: CASRLAGGPDTQYF
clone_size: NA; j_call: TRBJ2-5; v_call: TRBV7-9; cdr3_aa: CASSLRGQNQETQYF
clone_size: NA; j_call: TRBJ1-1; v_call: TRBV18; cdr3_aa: CASSRGVGQGLIEAFF
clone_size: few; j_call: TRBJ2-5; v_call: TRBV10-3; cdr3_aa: CAISESGLAETQYF
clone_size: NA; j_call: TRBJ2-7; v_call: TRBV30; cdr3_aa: CAVYSGSYEQYF
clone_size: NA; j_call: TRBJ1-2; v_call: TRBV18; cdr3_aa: CASSPPRAGGDGYTF
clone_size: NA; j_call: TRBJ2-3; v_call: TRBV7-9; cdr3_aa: CSSSLTSGGAEDTQYF
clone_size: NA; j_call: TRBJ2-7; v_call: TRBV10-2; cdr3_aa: CASSVGLAAYEQYF
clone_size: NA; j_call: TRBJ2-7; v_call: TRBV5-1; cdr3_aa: CASSRSAGGRSYEQYF
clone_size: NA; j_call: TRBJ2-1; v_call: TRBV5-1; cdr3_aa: CASSSTSGGYYNEQFF
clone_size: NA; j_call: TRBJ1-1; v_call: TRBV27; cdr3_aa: CASSPPGNTEAFF
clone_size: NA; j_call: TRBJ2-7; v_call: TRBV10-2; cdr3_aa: CASSESRRQFSNEQYF
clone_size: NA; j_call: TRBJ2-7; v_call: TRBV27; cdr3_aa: CASLSLGTGHYEQYF
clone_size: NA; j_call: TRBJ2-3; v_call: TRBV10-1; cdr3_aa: CASSEGTGEIDTQYF
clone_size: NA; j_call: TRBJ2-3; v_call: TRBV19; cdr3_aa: CASSDQGTSDTQYF
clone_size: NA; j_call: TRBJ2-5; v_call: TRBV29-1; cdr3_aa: CSLGRGGGTQYF
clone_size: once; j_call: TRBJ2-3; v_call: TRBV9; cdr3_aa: CASSVVQGAGTDTQYF
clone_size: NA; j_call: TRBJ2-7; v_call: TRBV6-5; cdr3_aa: CASSYSTGGKGEQYF
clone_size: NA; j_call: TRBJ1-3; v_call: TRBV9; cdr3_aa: CASSVGQGGNTIYF
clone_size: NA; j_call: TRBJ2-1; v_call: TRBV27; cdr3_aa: CASSLWRGTGGVNEQFF